Listed below are T cell receptor beta chains from one sample, sequenced in a study of T cell repertoires and Cas9 in healthy adults. The assay was immunoSEQ multiplex PCR, and TCRdb's table has in-frame clones only and misses some. The sample holds more than 12,000 clones, around 90% seen once. The specimen sequenced was Tregs (CD4+, CD25+, CD127-, CD137-, CD154-) from PBMCs; culture status not recorded. All receptors come from a human donor in good health. The CDR3 runs from the conserved cysteine through the conserved F or W. Each record gives: clone size, D gene, V gene, J gene, CDR3 protein, CDR3 DNA. D genes are given only for firm matches. Size is stated for part of the rows, as once, few or many counts, or as a class when the clone is expanded.

>large|-|TRBV10-3|TRBJ2-6
CAISDGSGANVLTF
TGTGCCATCAGTGACGGATCTGGGGCCAACGTCCTGACTTTC
>-|TRBD1|TRBV6-1|TRBJ2-2
CASSKTGGITGELFF
TGTGCCAGCAGCAAGACAGGGGGCATCACCGGGGAGCTGTTTTTT
>-|-|TRBV20-1|TRBJ1-2
CSARGDYGYTF
TGCAGTGCTAGAGGCGACTATGGCTACACCTTC
>-|TRBD1|TRBV6-6|TRBJ1-5
CASRPQTGTGFQPQHF
TGTGCCAGCAGACCACAGACCGGGACAGGTTTTCAGCCCCAGCATTTT
>-|-|TRBV2|TRBJ2-7
CASTDQPVGEQYF
TGTGCCAGCACAGATCAACCCGTAGGCGAGCAGTACTTC
>-|TRBD1|TRBV9|TRBJ2-2
CASSEGQHTGELFF
TGTGCCAGCAGCGAGGGACAGCACACCGGGGAGCTGTTTTTT
>-|-|TRBV4-1|TRBJ1-4
CASSHSGQINEKLFF
TGCGCCAGCAGCCATTCTGGACAGATTAATGAAAAACTGTTTTTT
>-|-|TRBV18|TRBJ2-7
CASSPFKGRLDEQYF
TGTGCCAGCTCACCATTTAAGGGGAGGCTGGACGAGCAGTACTTC
>-|TRBD2|TRBV11-2|TRBJ2-3
CASSVGLADTDTQYF
TGTGCCAGCAGCGTAGGACTAGCGGACACAGATACGCAGTATTTT
>-|-|TRBV15|TRBJ2-1
CATSRVRGLGYNEQFF
TGTGCCACCAGCAGAGTGAGGGGCTTGGGCTACAATGAGCAGTTCTTC
>-|-|TRBV19|TRBJ1-6
CASSRWTENSPLHF
TGTGCCAGTAGTAGGTGGACAGAGAATTCACCCCTCCACTTT
>few|-|TRBV11-2|TRBJ2-7
CASSLVGRRIPHEQYF
TGTGCCAGCAGCTTAGTGGGGCGGAGGATCCCCCACGAGCAGTACTTC
>-|TRBD2|TRBV7-2|TRBJ2-3
CASSLGLAGGPDTQYF
TGTGCCAGCAGCCTGGGACTAGCGGGGGGGCCAGATACGCAGTATTTT
>-|TRBD1|TRBV5-1|TRBJ2-3
CASRVGTASPTDTQYF
TGCGCCAGCCGGGTCGGGACAGCCTCACCCACAGATACGCAGTATTTT
>few|TRBD1|TRBV7-9|TRBJ2-7
CASTLGTGTYEQYF
TGTGCCAGCACCCTAGGGACAGGGACCTACGAGCAGTACTTC
>once|TRBD2|TRBV7-2|TRBJ2-3
CASSLQSGGPTDTQYF
TGTGCCAGCAGCTTACAGAGCGGGGGGCCCACAGATACGCAGTATTTT
>-|-|TRBV28|TRBJ2-5
CASRKDGLGTQYF
TGTGCCAGCAGAAAAGACGGCTTGGGAACCCAGTACTTC
>-|TRBD1|TRBV18|TRBJ2-7
CASSPSRTGGFYEQYF
TGTGCCAGCTCACCGTCTCGGACAGGGGGATTTTACGAGCAGTACTTC
>-|-|TRBV9|TRBJ1-1
CASSVAGQPNTEAFF
TGTGCCAGCAGCGTAGCAGGGCAGCCGAACACTGAAGCTTTCTTT
>-|TRBD1|TRBV9|TRBJ1-6
CASSRTTGGSYNSPLHF
TGTGCCAGCAGCCGAACGACAGGGGGTTCCTATAATTCACCCCTCCACTTT
>-|-|TRBV7-2|TRBJ1-4
CASSFSATNEKLFF
TGTGCCAGCAGCTTCAGTGCAACTAATGAAAAACTGTTTTTT
>few|TRBD2|TRBV5-1|TRBJ2-5
CASSVGLSGGAPETQYF
TGCGCCAGCAGCGTTGGGCTAAGCGGGGGGGCTCCAGAGACCCAGTACTTC